This T cell receptor (beta chain) came from a study of blood T cell repertoires in COVID-19. Study-level background: Some COVID-19 samples were acute and others convalescent; all came from the United States, Italy and Spain. The analysed material was cDNA or gDNA that came from T cells, B-cell-depleted T cells, or PBMCs.

V lost 2 bases to trimming and J lost 5 bases, with 13 bases between them. Germline CDR1 SGHAT, CDR2 FQDESV (reference sequence). CDR3 length: 14 amino acids. In the original workflow: Reference gene primer amplification gave nucleated cell count estimates. The protocol was immunoSEQ multiplex PCR, while the TCRdb copy is restricted to in-frame clones and leaves out a portion. Clonal size and the V and J genes are those of that table, whereas D and trimming came from the DNA. The table records about 400,000 clones, roughly nine tenths of them present only once. The sequence came from a man aged 40-50 years with acute or convalescent COVID-19. The specimen was peripheral blood. The chain joins TRBV11-1 to TRBJ2-7; D gene uncertain. This chain's CDR3 is CASSLIRRFHEQYF. The DNA for the CDR3 is TGTGCCAGCAGCTTAATCCGGAGATTCCACGAGCAGTACTTC.